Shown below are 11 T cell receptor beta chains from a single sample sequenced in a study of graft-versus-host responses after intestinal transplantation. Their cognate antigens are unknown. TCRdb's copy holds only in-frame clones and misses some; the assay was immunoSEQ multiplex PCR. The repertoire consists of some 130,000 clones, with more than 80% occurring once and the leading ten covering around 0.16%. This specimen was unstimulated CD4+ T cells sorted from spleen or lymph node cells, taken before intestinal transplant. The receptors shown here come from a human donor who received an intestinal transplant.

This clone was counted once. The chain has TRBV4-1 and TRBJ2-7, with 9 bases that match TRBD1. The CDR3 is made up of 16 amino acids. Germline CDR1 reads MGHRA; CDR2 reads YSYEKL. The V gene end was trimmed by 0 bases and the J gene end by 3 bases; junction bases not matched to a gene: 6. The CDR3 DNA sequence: TGCGCCAGCAGCCAAGAAGGTGGACAGGGGTTCTACGAGCAGTACTTC. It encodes CASSQEGGQGFYEQYF.

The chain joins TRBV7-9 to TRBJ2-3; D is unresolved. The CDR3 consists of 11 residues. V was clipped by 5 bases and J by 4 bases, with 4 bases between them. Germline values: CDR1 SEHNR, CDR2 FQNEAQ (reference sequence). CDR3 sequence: CASSSADTQYF. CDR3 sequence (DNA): TGTGCCAGCAGCAGTGCAGATACGCAGTATTTT.

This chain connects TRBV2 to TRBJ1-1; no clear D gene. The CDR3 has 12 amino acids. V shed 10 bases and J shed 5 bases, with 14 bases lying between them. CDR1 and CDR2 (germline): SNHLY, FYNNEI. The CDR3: CATSPAETEAFF. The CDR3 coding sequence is TGTGCCACCAGCCCGGCGGAGACTGAAGCTTTCTTT.

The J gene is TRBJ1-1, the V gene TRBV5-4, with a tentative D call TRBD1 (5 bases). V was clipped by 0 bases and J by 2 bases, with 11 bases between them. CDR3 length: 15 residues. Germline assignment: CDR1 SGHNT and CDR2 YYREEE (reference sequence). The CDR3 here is CASSLGGGPNTEAFF. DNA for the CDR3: TGTGCCAGCAGCTTGGGGGGGGGTCCAAACACTGAAGCTTTCTTT. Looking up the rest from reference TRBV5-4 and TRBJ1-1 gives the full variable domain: ETGVTQSPTHLIKTRGQQVTLRCSSQSGHNTVSWYQQALGQGPQFIFQYYREEENGRGNFPPRFSGLQFPNYSSELNVNALELDDSALYLCASSLGGGPNTEAFFGQGTRLTVV.

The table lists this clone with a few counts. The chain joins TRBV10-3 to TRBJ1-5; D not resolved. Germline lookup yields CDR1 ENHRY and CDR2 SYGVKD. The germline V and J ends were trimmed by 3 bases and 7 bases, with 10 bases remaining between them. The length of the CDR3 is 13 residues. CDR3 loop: CAISDSVEQPQHF. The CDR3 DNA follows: TGTGCCATCAGTGATTCGGTTGAGCAGCCCCAGCATTTT.

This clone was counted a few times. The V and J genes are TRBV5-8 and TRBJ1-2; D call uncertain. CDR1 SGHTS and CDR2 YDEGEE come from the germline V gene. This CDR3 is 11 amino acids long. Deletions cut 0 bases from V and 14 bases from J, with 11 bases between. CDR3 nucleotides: TGTGCCAGCAGCTTGGTGCGATCTGCGACCTTC. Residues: CASSLVRSATF.

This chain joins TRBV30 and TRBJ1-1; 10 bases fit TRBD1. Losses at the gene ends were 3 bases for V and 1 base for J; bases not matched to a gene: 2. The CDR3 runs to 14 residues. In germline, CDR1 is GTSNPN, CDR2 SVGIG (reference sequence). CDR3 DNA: TGTGCCTGGAGCGGGGACAGGGGGAACACTGAAGCTTTCTTT. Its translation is CAWSGDRGNTEAFF.

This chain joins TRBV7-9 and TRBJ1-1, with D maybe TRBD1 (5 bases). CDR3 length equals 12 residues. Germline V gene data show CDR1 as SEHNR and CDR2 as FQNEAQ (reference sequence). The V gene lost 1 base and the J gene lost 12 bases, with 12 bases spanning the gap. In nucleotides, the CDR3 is TGTGCCAGCAGCTTAGTAGGAGGGGTACCTTTCTTT. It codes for CASSLVGGVPFF. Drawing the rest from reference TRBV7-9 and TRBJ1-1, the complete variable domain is DTGVSQNPRHKITKRGQNVTFRCDPISEHNRLYWYRQTLGQGPEFLTYFQNEAQLEKSRLLSDRFSAERPKGSFSTLEIQRTEQGDSAMYLCASSLVGGVPFFGQGTRLTVV.

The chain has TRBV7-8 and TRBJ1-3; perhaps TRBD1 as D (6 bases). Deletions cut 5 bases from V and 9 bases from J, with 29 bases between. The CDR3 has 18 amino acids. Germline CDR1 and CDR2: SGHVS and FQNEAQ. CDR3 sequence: CASSEAHRAVILGGTIYF. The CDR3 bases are TGTGCCAGCAGCGAAGCCCACAGGGCAGTTATCCTGGGTGGCACCATATATTTT.

CDR3 sequence reads: CASKIAAQETQYF. CDR3 nucleotides: TGTGCCAGCAAAATAGCGGCCCAAGAGACCCAGTACTTC. This rearrangement joins TRBV2 to TRBJ2-5, with a weak D call TRBD2 (6 bases). Trimming cost V 7 bases and J 1 base, with 10 bases left between them. Germline V gene sequence: CDR1 SNHLY, CDR2 FYNNEI. The CDR3 loop spans 13 amino acids.

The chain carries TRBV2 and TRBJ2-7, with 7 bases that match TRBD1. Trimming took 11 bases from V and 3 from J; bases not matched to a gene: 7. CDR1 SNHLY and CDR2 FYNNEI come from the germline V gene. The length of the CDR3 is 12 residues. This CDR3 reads CAGGQRRYEQYF. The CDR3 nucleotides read TGTGCCGGGGGACAGAGGCGCTACGAGCAGTACTTC.